These 5 T cell receptor beta chains came from one sample sequenced in a study of T cells after yellow fever vaccination. TCRdb independently ran MiXCR on the 5' RACE reads; one entry per CDR3 protein. The profile shows 50,000 to 75,000 distinct CDR3 sequences, around 7% of them singletons. This material consisted of CD8+ T cells sorted from PBMCs, taken on the day of the first yellow fever vaccination. The receptor source for this set is a man aged 18 to 35 who received the YFV17D yellow fever vaccine.

This clonotype was observed a few times. The genes are TRBV5-1 and TRBJ2-3, with TRBD2 matching over 8 bases. Germline CDR1 is SGHRS and CDR2 is YFSETQ. J lost 4 bases, V lost 7 bases, and 14 bases had no gene match. This CDR3 contains 16 residues. As DNA, the CDR3 is TGCGCCAGCGCTCCAGAAGCGGGGGTTATGGCAGATACGCAGTATTTT. Translation: CASAPEAGVMADTQYF.

This clonotype was detected a few times. V and J are TRBV25-1 and TRBJ2-7; 8 bases are shared with TRBD1. The CDR3 loop spans 15 amino acids. Germline lookup yields CDR1 MGHDK and CDR2 SYGVNS. Trimming at V came to 2 bases and at J to 4 bases, leaving 7 bases not matched to a gene. Here the CDR3 DNA reads TGTGCCAGCAGTGAAGGTAACAGGGGGGTGTACGAGCAGTACTTC. This encodes CASSEGNRGVYEQYF.

In this sample, this clonotype turned up many times. The chain uses TRBV5-5 and TRBJ2-4; 8 nucleotides align to TRBD1. V dropped 3 bases and J dropped 0; count of bases not matched to a gene: 5. From germline, CDR1 is SGHKS and CDR2 YYEKEE (reference sequence). The CDR3 is 16 residues long. CDR3 region: CASSSRQGLAKNIQYF. CDR3 DNA: TGTGCCAGCAGCTCCCGACAGGGGCTAGCCAAAAACATTCAGTACTTC. Full variable domain (missing parts from reference TRBV5-5 and TRBJ2-4): DAGVTQSPTHLIKTRGQQVTLRCSPISGHKSVSWYQQVLGQGPQFIFQYYEKEERGRGNFPDRFSARQFPNYSSELNVNALLLGDSALYLCASSSRQGLAKNIQYFGAGTRLSVL.

The J gene is TRBJ2-1, the V gene TRBV27, with 12 nucleotides matching TRBD2. The CDR3 is made up of 17 amino acids. V trimming: 5 bases; J trimming: 9 bases; junction bases outside the gene matches: 14. Germline CDR1 is MNHEY and CDR2 is SMNVEV (reference sequence). The CDR3 nucleotides read TGTGCCAGCAGTCCAATGACTAGCGGGGGCCCCGCGGGTGAGCAGTTCTTC. As protein: CASSPMTSGGPAGEQFF.

The V and J genes are TRBV2 and TRBJ1-5; no reliable D call. V was clipped by 4 bases and J by 0 bases, with 4 bases between them. This CDR3 is built from 13 residues. Germline V gene data show CDR1 as SNHLY and CDR2 as FYNNEI. CDR3 protein: CASSVYSNQPQHF. CDR3 nucleotide sequence: TGTGCCAGCAGTGTCTATAGCAATCAGCCCCAGCATTTT. The whole variable domain, filled in from reference TRBV2 and TRBJ1-5, reads EPEVTQTPSHQVTQMGQEVILRCVPISNHLYFYWYRQILGQKVEFLVSFYNNEISEKSEIFDDQFSVERPDGSNFTLKIRSTKLEDSAMYFCASSVYSNQPQHFGDGTRLSIL.